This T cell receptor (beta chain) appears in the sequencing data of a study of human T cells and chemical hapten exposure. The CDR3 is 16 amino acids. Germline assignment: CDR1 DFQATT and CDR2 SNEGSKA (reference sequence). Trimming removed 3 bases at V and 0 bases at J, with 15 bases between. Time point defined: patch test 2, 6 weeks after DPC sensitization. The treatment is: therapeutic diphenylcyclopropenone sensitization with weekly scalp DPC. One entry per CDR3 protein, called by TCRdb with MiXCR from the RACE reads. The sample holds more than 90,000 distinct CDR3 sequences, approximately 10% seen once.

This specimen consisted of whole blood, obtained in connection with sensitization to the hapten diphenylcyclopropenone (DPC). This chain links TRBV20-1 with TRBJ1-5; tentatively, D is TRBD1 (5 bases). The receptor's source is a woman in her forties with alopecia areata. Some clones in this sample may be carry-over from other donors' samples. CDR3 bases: TGCAGTGCTAGCGAACACGGGGACTATAGCAATCAGCCCCAGCATTTT. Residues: CSASEHGDYSNQPQHF.